A selection of T cell receptor beta chains follows, all from one sample in a study of T cell responses to AZD1222 COVID-19 vaccine. Only in-frame clones appear in the TCRdb table, and some are missing; sequencing was by immunoSEQ multiplex PCR. The sample lists approximately 220,000 clones; about 93% were seen once. This material consisted of peripheral blood, taken on day 0 of MenACWY control vaccination. The receptors were gathered from an adult in good health. CDR3s include the opening cysteine and the closing phenylalanine or tryptophan. A D gene is named only where the DNA matches it firmly. Only part of the rows carry a size: once, few, many, or a class if the clone is expanded.

J	V	D	size	length	CDR3	DNA
TRBJ2-7	TRBV27	NA	NA	14	CASSWGDRVAEQYF	TGTGCCAGCAGTTGGGGGGATAGGGTTGCCGAGCAGTACTTC
TRBJ1-2	TRBV6-5	TRBD1	NA	14	CASSPGTETYGYTF	TGTGCCAGCAGTCCCGGGACAGAAACATATGGCTACACCTTC
TRBJ1-2	TRBV6-5	NA	NA	14	CASSSVQGRGGYTF	TGTGCCAGCAGCTCTGTACAGGGAAGAGGTGGCTACACCTTC
TRBJ2-7	TRBV6-2/TRBV6-3	TRBD2	NA	17	CASSYLLAGVSSYEQYF	TGTGCCAGCAGTTACCTGCTAGCGGGGGTGAGCTCCTACGAGCAGTACTTC
TRBJ2-6	TRBV19	NA	once	15	CASTPPGIGANVLTF	TGTGCCAGTACCCCGCCGGGGATCGGGGCCAACGTCCTGACTTTC
TRBJ2-5	TRBV15	TRBD1	NA	14	CATSRAQGGETQYF	TGTGCCACCAGCAGAGCACAGGGGGGAGAGACCCAGTACTTC
TRBJ1-1	TRBV7-9	NA	NA	15	CASTPVGGAGTEAFF	TGTGCCAGCACTCCGGTGGGGGGCGCGGGCACTGAAGCTTTCTTT
TRBJ1-2	TRBV7-8	NA	NA	13	CASSLSGETGYTF	TGTGCCAGCAGCTTGAGCGGGGAGACCGGCTACACCTTC
TRBJ1-2	TRBV18	NA	NA	15	CASSTQDGLSLGYTF	TGTGCCAGCTCAACACAAGACGGGTTATCACTTGGCTACACCTTC
TRBJ2-2	TRBV29-1	NA	NA	14	CSVGSSREPGELFF	TGCAGCGTTGGAAGTAGCAGGGAACCCGGGGAGCTGTTTTTT
TRBJ1-5	TRBV30	TRBD1	NA	15	CAWSVGTGELWPQHF	TGTGCCTGGAGTGTAGGGACAGGGGAATTGTGGCCCCAGCATTTT
TRBJ2-2	TRBV12-3/TRBV12-4	NA	NA	11	CASRLTGELFF	TGTGCCAGCAGACTTACCGGGGAGCTGTTTTTT
TRBJ1-4	TRBV4-3	NA	NA	15	CASSQDPGRNEKLFF	TGCGCCAGCAGCCAAGATCCGGGGAGGAATGAAAAACTGTTTTTT
TRBJ1-2	TRBV9	NA	NA	19	CASSAPKPGQSASNYGYTF	TGTGCCAGCAGCGCGCCCAAACCGGGACAATCCGCTTCTAACTATGGCTACACCTTC
TRBJ2-2	TRBV9	TRBD2	NA	17	CASSAQPGGGNTGELFF	TGTGCCAGCAGCGCACAGCCGGGCGGGGGTAACACCGGGGAGCTGTTTTTT
TRBJ1-4	TRBV19	NA	NA	14	CASSTAAANEKLFF	TGTGCCAGTAGTACTGCCGCAGCTAATGAAAAACTGTTTTTT
TRBJ1-2	TRBV19	NA	NA	12	CASTMGPYGYTF	TGTGCCAGTACCATGGGCCCCTATGGCTACACCTTC
TRBJ2-2	TRBV12-3/TRBV12-4	NA	many	10	CASMDGELFF	TGTGCCAGCATGGACGGGGAGCTGTTTTTT
TRBJ2-7	TRBV28	NA	NA	12	CASSFLEYEQYF	TGTGCCAGCAGTTTTCTCGAATACGAGCAGTACTTC
TRBJ1-2	TRBV19	NA	NA	13	CASSWTANYGYTF	TGTGCCAGTAGTTGGACAGCAAACTATGGCTACACCTTC
TRBJ1-5	TRBV2	NA	once	14	CASSRDRSNQPQHF	TGTGCCAGCAGTCGCGACCGGAGCAATCAGCCCCAGCATTTT
TRBJ1-4	TRBV6-6	NA	NA	14	CASSGGLRGEKLFF	TGTGCCAGCAGTGGGGGGCTACGTGGTGAAAAACTGTTTTTT
TRBJ1-3	TRBV20-1	NA	NA	13	CSASKISGNTIYF	TGCAGTGCTAGTAAGATCTCTGGAAACACCATATATTTT
TRBJ2-1	TRBV5-1	TRBD1	NA	13	CASSNRGYNEQFF	TGCGCCAGCAGTAACAGGGGATACAATGAGCAGTTCTTC
TRBJ1-1	TRBV6-4	NA	NA	14	CASRATGVNTEAFF	TGTGCCAGCAGAGCGACAGGAGTGAACACTGAAGCTTTCTTT
TRBJ1-2	TRBV12-3/TRBV12-4	NA	NA	13	CASSPASKIGYTF	TGTGCCAGCAGTCCTGCATCGAAGATAGGCTACACCTTC
TRBJ1-2	TRBV4-3	NA	NA	16	CASSQDPRAPNYGYTF	TGCGCCAGCAGCCAAGATCCAAGAGCCCCTAACTATGGCTACACCTTC
TRBJ2-2	TRBV9	NA	NA	15	CASSPRMTNTGELFF	TGTGCCAGCAGCCCAAGAATGACGAACACCGGGGAGCTGTTTTTT